This T cell receptor (beta chain) was sequenced during a study of blood T cells in healthy people across ages. Broader study findings: The diversity estimates, figures obtained from one million T cells, were considered underestimates.

The V and J ends lost 3 bases and 0 bases, in that order; junction bases with no gene match: 2. CDR1 is SQVTM, CDR2 ANQGSEA, per germline. The CDR3 consists of 13 residues. No fewer than 7 million PBMCs went into each sample. The sample holds many counts of this clonotype. Its cognate antigen is unknown. A second roughly 6 to 12 cycle PCR used barcoded and J-beta primers. The template-switch adaptor, which had 12 random nucleotides, put a tag on each cDNA molecule. TCRdb processed the 5' RACE reads anew with MiXCR; each CDR3 protein has one entry. This sample has over 1,500,000 distinct CDR3 sequences, with around half found just once.

The TCR was taken from a woman aged 40 to 55 in good health. The chain couples TRBV29-1 to TRBJ2-7; 7 nucleotides agree with TRBD1. The sample was blood. As DNA, the CDR3 is TGCAGCGTTGAGGGGGACAGCTCCTACGAGCAGTACTTC. Translation gives CSVEGDSSYEQYF.